These T cell receptor beta chains were read from a single sample in a study of cytomegalovirus exposure and HLA in healthy donors. Sequencing was performed with immunoSEQ multiplex PCR; in TCRdb, only in-frame clones are kept and a portion is missing. The data contain approximately 95,000 clones, around 81% of them seen just once; the ten biggest clones take up approximately 4%. The sample was PBMCs. All receptors come from a woman in her 70s in good health and CMV-seropositive. Each CDR3 is given with its conserved first and last residue. The order of the fields is V gene, J gene, D gene, clone size, CDR3 DNA, CDR3 protein. A D gene is named only where the DNA matches it firmly. Clone sizes are given selectively: once, few, many, or a class where the clone is expanded.

TRBV7-3	TRBJ2-3	TRBD2	NA	TGTGCCAGCAGCTTAGGGCTAGCGGGAGTGGCAGATACGCAGTATTTT	CASSLGLAGVADTQYF
TRBV18	TRBJ2-1	NA	NA	TGTGCCAGCTCACCGGCGGGCGTGGACAATGAGCAGTTCTTC	CASSPAGVDNEQFF
TRBV4-3	TRBJ2-3	NA	NA	TGCGCCAGCAGCCGATCATCGCGGGCAGATACGCAGTATTTT	CASSRSSRADTQYF
TRBV7-8	TRBJ2-2	NA	NA	TGTGCCAGCAGCTTCCCACTTCAGGGGACCGGGGAGCTGTTTTTT	CASSFPLQGTGELFF
TRBV4-2	TRBJ1-1	NA	many	TGTGCCAGCAGCCAAGAAGCGGCCAGAGAGACTGAAGCTTTCTTT	CASSQEAARETEAFF
TRBV2	TRBJ2-7	TRBD2	NA	TGTGCCAGCAGTGAAATAGCGGGGCCTTCGGAGCAGTACTTC	CASSEIAGPSEQYF
TRBV5-4	TRBJ2-7	TRBD1	NA	TGTGCCACCTTACGACAGGGGCCAAATTCCTACGAGCAGTACTTC	CATLRQGPNSYEQYF
TRBV28	TRBJ2-1	TRBD2	NA	TGTGCCAGCAGAGGGACTAGCGGGAGGGGGTTCTTC	CASRGTSGRGFF
TRBV9	TRBJ2-1	TRBD1	NA	TGTGCCAGCAGCGCATCGGGACAGTCGTACAATGAGCAGTTCTTC	CASSASGQSYNEQFF
TRBV4-1	TRBJ2-1	TRBD2	NA	TGCGCCAGCAGCTCGGGAGGGGCCTCCTACAATGAGCAGTTCTTC	CASSSGGASYNEQFF
TRBV29-1	TRBJ2-1	TRBD2	NA	TGCAGCGTTGTGATCAGCGGGAGTTTTCCGGAGCAGTTCTTC	CSVVISGSFPEQFF
TRBV7-2	TRBJ1-2	NA	NA	TGTGCCAGCAGCCAAGCCGGGACTGACTATGGCTACACCTTC	CASSQAGTDYGYTF
TRBV5-1	TRBJ2-3	NA	NA	TGCGCCAGCAGCTTGGCCCCTGCACCGACTAGCACAGATACGCAGTATTTT	CASSLAPAPTSTDTQYF
TRBV6-5	TRBJ1-1	NA	few	TGTGCCAGCACCCCGGACTCGCGGTACACTGAAGCTTTCTTT	CASTPDSRYTEAFF
TRBV15	TRBJ2-2	NA	NA	TGTGCCACCAGCAGAGGTCGTCCGGGTGGTAGGAACACCGGGGAGCTGTTTTTT	CATSRGRPGGRNTGELFF
TRBV6-1	TRBJ2-5	TRBD2	NA	TGTGCCAGCAGCGAACAACCAATGACTAGCGGGACGGAGACCCAGTACTTC	CASSEQPMTSGTETQYF
TRBV9	TRBJ1-1	NA	NA	TGTGCCAGCAGCGTACGGGCAGGGAAAACTGAAGCTTTCTTT	CASSVRAGKTEAFF
TRBV18	TRBJ2-3	TRBD2	NA	TGTGCCAGCTCACTAGCGGGATTCGGCACAGATACGCAGTATTTT	CASSLAGFGTDTQYF
TRBV9	TRBJ2-3	NA	NA	TGTGCCAGCAGCGTCAGTGGGGGCCGAACAGATACGCAGTATTTT	CASSVSGGRTDTQYF
TRBV5-1	TRBJ2-5	TRBD2	NA	TGCGCCAGCAGCTTGGGCCGACTAGCGGGAGATTGGGAGACCCAGTACTTC	CASSLGRLAGDWETQYF
TRBV27	TRBJ2-5	TRBD1	NA	TGTGCCAGCAGTTTATCCGGGAGGGGACAGGGGCCCCGAGAGCAGTACTTC	CASSLSGRGQGPREQYF
TRBV25-1	TRBJ1-1	NA	NA	TGTGCCAGCAGTGAATATGGTCAGGGGAGCCTAGAAGCTTTCTTT	CASSEYGQGSLEAFF
TRBV7-6	TRBJ1-1	NA	NA	TGTGCCAGCAGCTCAATTCTGAACACTGAAGCTTTCTTT	CASSSILNTEAFF
TRBV11-2	TRBJ2-3	TRBD2	NA	TGTGCCAGCAGCGGAGGGGACTACACAGATACGCAGTATTTT	CASSGGDYTDTQYF
TRBV11-2	TRBJ1-4	TRBD1	NA	TGTGCCAGCAGCTATCAGGGGGCGGGGGAAAAACTGTTTTTT	CASSYQGAGEKLFF
TRBV28	TRBJ1-1	NA	NA	TGTGCCAGCAGTATGGGAGGGGCGCAAAGGAACACTGAAGCTTTCTTT	CASSMGGAQRNTEAFF
TRBV5-5	TRBJ2-6	NA	NA	TGTGCCAGCAGCGCAGGGGACTCTGGGGCCAACGTCCTGACTTTC	CASSAGDSGANVLTF
TRBV5-1	TRBJ1-1	TRBD1	NA	TGCGCCAGCAGCTTGGGGGGGGGACAGGGGCCTGAAGCTTTCTTT	CASSLGGGQGPEAFF
TRBV6-5	TRBJ2-7	TRBD1	NA	TGTGCCAGCAGTTACCAGGGGGCGGGCGAGCAGTACTTC	CASSYQGAGEQYF
TRBV5-1	TRBJ2-1	TRBD2	NA	TGCGCCAGCAGCCCAGGCGGAGCGGGAGAACTAAATGAGCAGCTCTTC	CASSPGGAGELNEQLF
TRBV9	TRBJ2-1	NA	NA	TGTGCCAGCAGCGCAGGACTTAGCTCCTACAATGAGCAGTTCTTC	CASSAGLSSYNEQFF
TRBV2	TRBJ2-2	TRBD2	NA	TGTGCCAGCAGTATCGGGGGGGTCCCCGGGGAGCTGTTTTTT	CASSIGGVPGELFF